This is a list of T cell receptor beta chains from one sample in a study of blood T cells in healthy people across ages. One entry per CDR3 protein, called by TCRdb with MiXCR from the 5' RACE reads. This sample has 1 million or so distinct CDR3 sequences, with 40% to 45% found just once. The sequencing sample was made of blood. The receptors here all came from a woman aged 55-69 years in good health. Both conserved end residues are part of each CDR3. D genes are given only for firm matches. Clone size, where shown, is once, few, many, or a class for clones that have expanded.

J gene | V gene | clone size | D gene | CDR3 protein | CDR3 DNA
TRBJ1-3 | TRBV6-1 | NA | NA | CASTNSGGNGNTIYF | TGTGCCAGCACAAATTCCGGGGGAAATGGAAACACCATATATTTT
TRBJ2-1 | TRBV28 | NA | NA | CASRPAGAKSNEQFF | TGTGCCAGCAGACCAGCAGGGGCAAAAAGCAATGAGCAGTTCTTC
TRBJ2-6 | TRBV10-3 | NA | NA | CAIREDRDYSGANVLTF | TGTGCCATCAGGGAGGACAGGGACTACTCTGGGGCCAACGTCCTGACTTTC
TRBJ2-1 | TRBV12-3/TRBV12-4 | few | NA | CASSWGLNEQFF | TGTGCCAGCAGTTGGGGACTCAATGAGCAGTTCTTC
TRBJ1-2 | TRBV19 | NA | NA | CASSIDLEGGYTF | TGTGCCAGTAGTATAGATCTGGAGGGAGGCTACACCTTC
TRBJ2-5 | TRBV14 | NA | TRBD1 | CASSPWTGVNQETQYF | TGTGCCAGCAGCCCTTGGACAGGGGTTAACCAAGAGACCCAGTACTTC
TRBJ2-7 | TRBV20-1 | few | TRBD1 | CSARSHGTGYYEQYF | TGCAGTGCTAGGTCCCACGGGACAGGGTACTACGAGCAGTACTTC
TRBJ2-7 | TRBV7-9 | NA | NA | CASSTLPSYRVPYEQYF | TGTGCCAGCAGTACATTGCCGAGCTACAGGGTTCCCTACGAGCAGTACTTC
TRBJ1-2 | TRBV7-8 | few | NA | CASSLAGCDYTF | TGTGCCAGCAGCTTAGCAGGGTGTGACTACACCTTC
TRBJ1-2 | TRBV28 | few | NA | CATKTGGGGGYTF | TGTGCCACCAAGACAGGAGGAGGAGGAGGCTACACCTTC
TRBJ2-5 | TRBV18 | NA | TRBD1 | CASSPPGTGVPQETQYF | TGTGCCAGCTCACCACCCGGGACAGGGGTTCCTCAGGAGACCCAGTACTTC
TRBJ2-7 | TRBV6-2/TRBV6-3 | few | NA | CASKDYSYEQYF | TGTGCCAGCAAAGACTATTCCTACGAGCAGTACTTC
TRBJ2-1 | TRBV2 | many | TRBD2 | CASSPGLANEQFF | TGTGCCAGCAGCCCCGGACTAGCCAATGAGCAGTTCTTC
TRBJ1-5 | TRBV20-1 | few | TRBD1 | CSARRIDRGPYSNQPQHF | TGCAGTGCTAGACGCATCGACAGGGGGCCGTATAGCAATCAGCCCCAGCATTTT
TRBJ1-2 | TRBV11-1 | few | NA | CASSLYTGSEGYTF | TGTGCCAGCAGCTTATATACAGGGTCGGAGGGCTACACCTTC
TRBJ2-3 | TRBV10-2 | NA | TRBD2 | CASSVTSGKADTQYF | TGCGCCAGCAGTGTAACTAGCGGGAAGGCAGATACGCAGTATTTT
TRBJ2-5 | TRBV15 | NA | NA | CATSRDLGAAEQYF | TGTGCCACCAGCAGAGATCTGGGGGCGGCTGAGCAGTACTTC
TRBJ1-4 | TRBV7-2 | many | NA | CASTRGGSTNEKLFF | TGTGCCAGCACCCGGGGGGGTTCGACTAATGAAAAACTGTTTTTT
TRBJ2-7 | TRBV6-5 | few | NA | CASSADGADEQYF | TGTGCCAGCAGTGCGGACGGCGCGGACGAGCAGTACTTC
TRBJ2-5 | TRBV28 | NA | TRBD2 | CATEAGGLQETQYF | TGTGCCACAGAAGCGGGGGGGCTCCAAGAGACCCAGTACTTC
TRBJ2-1 | TRBV5-1 | NA | TRBD1 | CASSLEGAGYNEQFF | TGCGCCAGCAGCTTGGAGGGGGCTGGCTACAATGAGCAGTTCTTC
TRBJ2-3 | TRBV9 | NA | NA | CASSVDSESTDTQYF | TGTGCCAGCAGCGTAGATTCAGAGAGCACAGATACGCAGTATTTT
TRBJ2-5 | TRBV12-3/TRBV12-4 | NA | TRBD1 | CASGTGPGQRERYF | TGTGCCAGCGGCACTGGACCGGGACAGAGGGAAAGGTACTTC
TRBJ2-3 | TRBV20-1 | NA | TRBD2 | CSAVETSGSWPDTQYF | TGCAGTGCTGTTGAGACTAGCGGGAGTTGGCCAGATACGCAGTATTTT
TRBJ2-1 | TRBV24-1 | few | NA | CATSDSRGHLAYNEQFF | TGTGCCACCAGTGATTCCCGGGGACACTTAGCCTACAATGAGCAGTTCTTC
TRBJ1-2 | TRBV11-2 | NA | NA | CASSPIGGAEGYTF | TGTGCCAGCAGCCCGATCGGGGGGGCGGAGGGCTACACCTTC
TRBJ2-3 | TRBV24-1 | NA | NA | CATSDLTRGEDTQYF | TGTGCCACCAGTGATTTGACCAGGGGGGAGGATACGCAGTATTTT
TRBJ2-7 | TRBV4-1 | few | TRBD2 | CASSQDSGLAGSEQYF | TGCGCCAGCAGCCAAGATTCAGGACTAGCGGGATCCGAGCAGTACTTC
TRBJ1-6 | TRBV7-9 | NA | NA | CASSLALGPKSSYNSPLHF | TGTGCCAGCAGCTTAGCACTGGGGCCAAAGAGCTCCTATAATTCACCCCTCCACTTT
TRBJ2-1 | TRBV29-1 | many | NA | CSVGWRSSYNEQFF | TGCAGCGTTGGCTGGAGGAGCTCCTACAATGAGCAGTTCTTC